This TCR beta chain derives from a study of cytomegalovirus exposure and HLA in healthy donors. Study-level findings and limits: Being indistinguishable, some V segments were excluded, TRBV6-2 and TRBV6-3 among them.

Concerning this clone itself: The antigen remains unidentified.

The V end lost 2 bases, the J end lost 0 bases, and 8 bases lay between the germline ends. CDR3 length: 15 amino acids. CDR1 SEHNR and CDR2 FQNEAQ come from the germline V gene (reference sequence). Amplification used 60 Vbeta primers and 13 Jbeta primers. Clones were sequenced by immunoSEQ multiplex PCR, and TCRdb holds only the in-frame ones, with some missing. This repertoire includes tens of thousands of clones. Sequenced sample: PBMCs. This chain joins TRBV7-9 and TRBJ2-1, with D possibly matching TRBD2 (5 bases). The TCR originated in a woman aged 40 to 50 in good health and CMV-seropositive. CDR3 loop: CASSLLGSSYNEQFF. The CDR3 bases are TGTGCCAGCAGCTTACTTGGGAGCTCCTACAATGAGCAGTTCTTC.